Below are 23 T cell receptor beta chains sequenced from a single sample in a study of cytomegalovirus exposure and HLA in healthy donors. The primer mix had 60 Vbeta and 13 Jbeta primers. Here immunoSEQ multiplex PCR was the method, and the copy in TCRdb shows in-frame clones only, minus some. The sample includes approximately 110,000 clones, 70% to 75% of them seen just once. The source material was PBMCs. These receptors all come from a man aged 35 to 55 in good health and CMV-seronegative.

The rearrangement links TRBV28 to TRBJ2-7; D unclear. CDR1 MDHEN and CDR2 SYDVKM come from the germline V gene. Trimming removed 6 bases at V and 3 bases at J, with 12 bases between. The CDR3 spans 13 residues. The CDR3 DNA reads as TGTGCCAGCAGCCCCGGTCCCTACTACGAGCAGTACTTC. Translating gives CASSPGPYYEQYF.

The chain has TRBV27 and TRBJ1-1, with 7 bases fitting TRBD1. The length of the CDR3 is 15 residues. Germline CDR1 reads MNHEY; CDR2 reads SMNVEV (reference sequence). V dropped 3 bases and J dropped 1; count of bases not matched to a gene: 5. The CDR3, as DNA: TGTGCCAGCAGTTTCGACAGGGCCGAGAACACTGAAGCTTTCTTT. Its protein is CASSFDRAENTEAFF.

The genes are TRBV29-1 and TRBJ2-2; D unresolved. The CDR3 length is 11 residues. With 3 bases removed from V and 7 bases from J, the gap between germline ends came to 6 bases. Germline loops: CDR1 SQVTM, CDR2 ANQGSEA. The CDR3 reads CSVDEVGELFF. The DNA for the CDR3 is TGCAGCGTTGATGAGGTCGGGGAGCTGTTTTTT.

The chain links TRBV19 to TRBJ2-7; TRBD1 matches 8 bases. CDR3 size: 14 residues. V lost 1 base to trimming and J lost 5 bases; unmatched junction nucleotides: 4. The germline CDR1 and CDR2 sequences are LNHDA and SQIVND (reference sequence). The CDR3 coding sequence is TGTGCCAGTAGTATAGGGGACAGGACCCACGAGCAGTACTTC. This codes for CASSIGDRTHEQYF.

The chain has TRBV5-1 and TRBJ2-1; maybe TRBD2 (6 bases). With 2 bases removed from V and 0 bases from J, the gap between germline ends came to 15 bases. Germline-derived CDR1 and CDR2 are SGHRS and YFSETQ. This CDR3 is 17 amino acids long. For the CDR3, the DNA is TGCGCCAGCAGCTTTGTGGCGGGACCGAGCTCCTACAATGAGCAGTTCTTC. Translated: CASSFVAGPSSYNEQFF.

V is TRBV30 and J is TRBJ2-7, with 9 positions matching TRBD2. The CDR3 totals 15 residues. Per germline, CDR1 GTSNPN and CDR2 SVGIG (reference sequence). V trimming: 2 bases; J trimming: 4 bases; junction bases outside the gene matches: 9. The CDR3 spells CAWSLAGPPTYEQYF. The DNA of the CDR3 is TGTGCCTGGAGTCTAGCGGGACCCCCCACTTACGAGCAGTACTTC.

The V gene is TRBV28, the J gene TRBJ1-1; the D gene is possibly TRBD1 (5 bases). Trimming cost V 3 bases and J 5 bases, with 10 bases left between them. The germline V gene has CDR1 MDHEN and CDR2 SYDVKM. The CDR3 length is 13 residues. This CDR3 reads CASSLGGRTEAFF. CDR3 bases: TGTGCCAGCAGTTTGGGGGGTAGGACTGAAGCTTTCTTT.

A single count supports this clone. CDR3 nucleotide sequence: TGTGCCAGCAGACGGACAGGGGACGAGCAGTACTTC. It is translated as CASRRTGDEQYF. The V call is TRBV6-5, the J call TRBJ2-7; 9 positions match TRBD1. CDR3 length: 12 residues. Germline V CDR1 and CDR2: MNHEY, SVGAGI. V dropped 6 bases and J dropped 5; count of bases not matched to a gene: 2.

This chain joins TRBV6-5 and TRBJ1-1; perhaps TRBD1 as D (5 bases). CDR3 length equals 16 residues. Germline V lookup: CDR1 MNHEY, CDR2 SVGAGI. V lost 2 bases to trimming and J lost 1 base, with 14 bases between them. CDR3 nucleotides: TGTGCCAGCAGTTACCAGTATGGTCAGGGGAACACTGAAGCTTTCTTT. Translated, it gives CASSYQYGQGNTEAFF.

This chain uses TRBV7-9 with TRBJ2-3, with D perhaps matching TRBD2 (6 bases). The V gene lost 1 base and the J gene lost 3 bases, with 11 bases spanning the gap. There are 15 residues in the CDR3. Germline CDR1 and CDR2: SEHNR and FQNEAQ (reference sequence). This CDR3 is CASSLVRGLTDTQYF. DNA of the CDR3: TGTGCCAGCAGCTTAGTGAGGGGACTTACAGATACGCAGTATTTT.

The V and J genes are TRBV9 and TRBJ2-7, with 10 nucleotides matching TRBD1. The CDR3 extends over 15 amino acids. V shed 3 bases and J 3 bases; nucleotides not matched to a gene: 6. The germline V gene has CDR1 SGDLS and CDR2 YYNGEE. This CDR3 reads CASSASGTGDYEQYF. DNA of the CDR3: TGTGCCAGCAGCGCCTCCGGGACAGGGGACTACGAGCAGTACTTC.

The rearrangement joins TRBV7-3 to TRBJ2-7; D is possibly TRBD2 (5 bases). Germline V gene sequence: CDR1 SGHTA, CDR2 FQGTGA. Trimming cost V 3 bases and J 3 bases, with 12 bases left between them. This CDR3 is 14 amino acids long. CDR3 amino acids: CASSFQPGGYEQYF. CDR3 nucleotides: TGTGCCAGCAGCTTTCAACCTGGAGGCTACGAGCAGTACTTC.

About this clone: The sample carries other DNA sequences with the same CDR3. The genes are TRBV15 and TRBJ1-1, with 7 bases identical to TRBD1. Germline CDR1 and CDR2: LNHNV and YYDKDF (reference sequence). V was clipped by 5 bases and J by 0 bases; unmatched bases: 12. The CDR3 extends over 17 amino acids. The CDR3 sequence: CATSRGQAFLMNTEAFF. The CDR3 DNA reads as TGTGCCACCAGCCGAGGACAGGCTTTCTTAATGAACACTGAAGCTTTCTTT. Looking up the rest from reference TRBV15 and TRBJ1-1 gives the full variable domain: DAMVIQNPRYQVTQFGKPVTLSCSQTLNHNVMYWYQQKSSQAPKLLFHYYDKDFNNEADTPDNFQSRRPNTSFCFLDIRSPGLGDTAMYLCATSRGQAFLMNTEAFFGQGTRLTVV.

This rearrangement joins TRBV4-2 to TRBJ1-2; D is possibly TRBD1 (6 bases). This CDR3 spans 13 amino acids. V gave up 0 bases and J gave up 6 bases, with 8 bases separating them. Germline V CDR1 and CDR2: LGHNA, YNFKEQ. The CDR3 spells CASSQDPGDGYTF. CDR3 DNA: TGTGCCAGCAGCCAAGATCCAGGGGATGGCTACACCTTC.

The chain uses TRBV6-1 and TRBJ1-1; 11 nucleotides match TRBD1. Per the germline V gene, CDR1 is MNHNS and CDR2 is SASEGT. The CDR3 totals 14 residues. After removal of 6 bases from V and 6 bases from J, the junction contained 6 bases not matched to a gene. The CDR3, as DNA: TGTGCCAGCAGGGGCCCGGGACAGGGGGCTGAAGCTTTCTTT. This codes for CASRGPGQGAEAFF.

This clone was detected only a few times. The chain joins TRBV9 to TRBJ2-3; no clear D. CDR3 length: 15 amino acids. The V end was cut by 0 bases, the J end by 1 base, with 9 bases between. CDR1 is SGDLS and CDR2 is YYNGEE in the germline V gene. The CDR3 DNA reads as TGTGCCAGCAGCGTAGCTATCCGAGGCACAGATACGCAGTATTTT. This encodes CASSVAIRGTDTQYF.

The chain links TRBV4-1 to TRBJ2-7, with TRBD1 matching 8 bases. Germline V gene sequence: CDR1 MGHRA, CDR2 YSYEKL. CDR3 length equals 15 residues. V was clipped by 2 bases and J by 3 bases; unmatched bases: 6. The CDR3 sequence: CASSQRTGPGYEQYF. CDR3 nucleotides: TGCGCCAGCAGCCAACGGACAGGGCCAGGCTACGAGCAGTACTTC.

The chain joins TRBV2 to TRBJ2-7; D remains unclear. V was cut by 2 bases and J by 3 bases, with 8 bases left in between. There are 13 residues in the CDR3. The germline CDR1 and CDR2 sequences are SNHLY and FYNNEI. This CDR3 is CASSESSGYEQYF. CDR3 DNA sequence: TGTGCCAGCAGTGAATCGTCCGGCTACGAGCAGTACTTC. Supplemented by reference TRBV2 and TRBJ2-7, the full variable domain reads EPEVTQTPSHQVTQMGQEVILRCVPISNHLYFYWYRQILGQKVEFLVSFYNNEISEKSEIFDDQFSVERPDGSNFTLKIRSTKLEDSAMYFCASSESSGYEQYFGPGTRLTVT.

The chain's CDR3 is CASSRLTNEKLFF. CDR3 nucleotides: TGTGCCAGCAGCCGTCTCACTAATGAAAAACTGTTTTTT. V gene TRBV13 combines with J gene TRBJ1-4; no firm D call. Germline V gene sequence: CDR1 PRHDT, CDR2 FYEKMQ (reference sequence). Trimming removed 5 bases from V and 2 bases from J, with 6 bases in between. CDR3 length: 13 amino acids.

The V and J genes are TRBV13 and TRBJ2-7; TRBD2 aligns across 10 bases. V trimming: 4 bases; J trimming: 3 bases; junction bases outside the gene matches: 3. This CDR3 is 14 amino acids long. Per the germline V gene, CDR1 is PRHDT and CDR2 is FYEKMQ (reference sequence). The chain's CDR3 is CASSSGTSDYEQYF. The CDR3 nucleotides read TGTGCCAGCAGCTCTGGGACTAGCGACTACGAGCAGTACTTC.

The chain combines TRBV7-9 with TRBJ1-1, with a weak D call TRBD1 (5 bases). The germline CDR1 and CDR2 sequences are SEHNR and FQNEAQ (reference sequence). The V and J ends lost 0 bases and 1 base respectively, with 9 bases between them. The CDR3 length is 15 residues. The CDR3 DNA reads TGTGCCAGCAGCTTAGCGTCGGGGGAGAACACTGAAGCTTTCTTT. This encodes CASSLASGENTEAFF.

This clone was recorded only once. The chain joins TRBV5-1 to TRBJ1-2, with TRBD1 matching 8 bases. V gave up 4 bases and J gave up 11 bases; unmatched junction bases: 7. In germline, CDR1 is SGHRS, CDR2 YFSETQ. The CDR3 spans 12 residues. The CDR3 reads CASSPGQVEYTF. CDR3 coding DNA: TGCGCCAGCAGCCCGGGACAGGTGGAATACACCTTC.

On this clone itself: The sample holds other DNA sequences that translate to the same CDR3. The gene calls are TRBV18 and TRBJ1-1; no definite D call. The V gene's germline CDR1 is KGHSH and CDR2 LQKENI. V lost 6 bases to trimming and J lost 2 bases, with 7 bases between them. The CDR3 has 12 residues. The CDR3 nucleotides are TGTGCCAGCTCCCAACAAAACACTGAAGCTTTCTTT. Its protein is CASSQQNTEAFF.